This TCR beta chain was documented in a study of early T cells in non-severe SARS-CoV-2 infection. Study details: The input, bulk RNA from unsorted whole blood, was sequenced, and chains were unpaired. The study, taken as a whole, reports: Matching with VDJdb favored anti-spike CD8 responses (missing private and CD4 specificities).

With regard to this clonotype: The antigen is undetermined.

V dropped 1 base and J dropped 3 bases, with 10 bases sitting between them. This CDR3 is built from 15 residues. Germline CDR1 is MDHEN and CDR2 is SYDVKM. Unique molecular identifiers were affixed to single, distinct cDNA molecules. TCRdb used MiXCR to reprocess the 5' RACE reads, holding one entry per CDR3 protein. The sample holds 70,000 to 95,000 distinct CDR3 sequences; under 15% are singletons and the top ten take 0.58%. Sequencing was done on a sample of whole blood. The source is an adult who was a healthcare worker with PCR-confirmed SARS-CoV-2 infection or an uninfected control (not recorded which). The gene calls are TRBV28 and TRBJ2-4, with a possible D match to TRBD2 (6 bases). The chain's CDR3 is CASSLSGESKNIQYF. In nucleotides, the CDR3 is TGTGCCAGCAGTTTATCGGGGGAGAGCAAAAACATTCAGTACTTC.